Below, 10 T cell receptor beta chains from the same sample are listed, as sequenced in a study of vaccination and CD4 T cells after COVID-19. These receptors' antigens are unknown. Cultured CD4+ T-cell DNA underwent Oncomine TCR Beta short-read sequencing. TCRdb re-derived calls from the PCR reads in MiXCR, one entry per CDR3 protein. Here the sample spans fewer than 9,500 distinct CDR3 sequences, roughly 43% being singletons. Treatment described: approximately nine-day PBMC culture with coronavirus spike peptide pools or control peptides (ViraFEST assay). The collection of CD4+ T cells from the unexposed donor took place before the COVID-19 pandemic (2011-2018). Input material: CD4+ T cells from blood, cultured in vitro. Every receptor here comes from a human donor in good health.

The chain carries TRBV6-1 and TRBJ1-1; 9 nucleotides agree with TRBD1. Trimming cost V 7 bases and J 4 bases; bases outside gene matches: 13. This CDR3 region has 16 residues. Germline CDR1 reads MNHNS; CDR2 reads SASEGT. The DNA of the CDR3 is TGTGCCAGCACCTCCCATCCCGAGACAGGGGGCACTGAAGCTTTCTTT. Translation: CASTSHPETGGTEAFF.

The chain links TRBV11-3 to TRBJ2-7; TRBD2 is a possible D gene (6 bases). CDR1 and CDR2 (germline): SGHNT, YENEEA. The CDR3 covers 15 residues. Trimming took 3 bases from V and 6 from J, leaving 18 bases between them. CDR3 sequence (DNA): TGTGCCAGCAGCTTGGGGGGTCGGCGAGGCGGCGAGCAGTACTTC. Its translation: CASSLGGRRGGEQYF.

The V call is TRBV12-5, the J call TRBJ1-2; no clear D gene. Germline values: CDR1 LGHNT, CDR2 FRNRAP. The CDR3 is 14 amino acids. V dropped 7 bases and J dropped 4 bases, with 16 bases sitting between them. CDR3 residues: CASALTDAPYGYTF. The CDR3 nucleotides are TGTGCTAGTGCCCTTACAGATGCGCCCTATGGCTACACCTTC.

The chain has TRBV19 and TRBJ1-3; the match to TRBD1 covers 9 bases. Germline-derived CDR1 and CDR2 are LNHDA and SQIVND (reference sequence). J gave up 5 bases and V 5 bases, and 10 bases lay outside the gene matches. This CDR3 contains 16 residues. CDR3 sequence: CASSLQGAQGRNTIYF. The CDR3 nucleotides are TGTGCCAGTAGTTTACAGGGGGCGCAGGGTAGAAACACCATATATTTT.

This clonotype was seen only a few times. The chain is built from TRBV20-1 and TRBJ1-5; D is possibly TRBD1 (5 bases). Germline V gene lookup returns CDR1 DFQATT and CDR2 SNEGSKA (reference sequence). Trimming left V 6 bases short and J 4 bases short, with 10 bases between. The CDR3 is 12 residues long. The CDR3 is CSARGGNQPQHF. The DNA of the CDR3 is TGCAGTGCCCGGGGCGGGAATCAGCCCCAGCATTTT.

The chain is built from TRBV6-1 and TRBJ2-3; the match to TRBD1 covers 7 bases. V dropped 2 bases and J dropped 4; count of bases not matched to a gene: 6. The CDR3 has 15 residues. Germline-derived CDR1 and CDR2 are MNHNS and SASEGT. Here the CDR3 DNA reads TGTGCCAGCAGTGAACGACAGGGATTCGCAGATACGCAGTATTTT. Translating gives CASSERQGFADTQYF.

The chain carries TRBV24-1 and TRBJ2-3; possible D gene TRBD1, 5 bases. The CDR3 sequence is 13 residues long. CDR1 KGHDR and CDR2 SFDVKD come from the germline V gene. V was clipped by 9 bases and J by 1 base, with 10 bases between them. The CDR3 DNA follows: TGTGCCACCGGAATCAGGGGCACAGATACGCAGTATTTT. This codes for CATGIRGTDTQYF.

The CDR3, as DNA: TGTGCCAGCATTGAGCGGGGGGGCCTGGAGACCCAGTACTTC. Amino acids: CASIERGGLETQYF. The chain uses TRBV12-3 or TRBV12-4 and TRBJ2-5; 10 nucleotides match TRBD2. The CDR3 covers 14 residues. Trimming took 7 bases from V and 5 from J; bases not matched to a gene: 7.

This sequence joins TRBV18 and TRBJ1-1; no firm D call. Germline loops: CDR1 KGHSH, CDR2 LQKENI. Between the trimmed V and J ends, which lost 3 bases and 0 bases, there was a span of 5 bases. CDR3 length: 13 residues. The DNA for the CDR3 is TGTGCCAGCTCACCCAGCATGAACACTGAAGCTTTCTTT. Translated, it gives CASSPSMNTEAFF.

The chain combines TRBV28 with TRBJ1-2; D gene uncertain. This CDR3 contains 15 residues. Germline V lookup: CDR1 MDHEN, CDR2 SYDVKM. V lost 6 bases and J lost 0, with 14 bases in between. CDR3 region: CASRSDGGSNYGYTF. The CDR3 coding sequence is TGTGCCAGCAGGTCGGACGGCGGTTCTAACTATGGCTACACCTTC.